These 5 T cell receptor beta chains were all obtained from the same sample, sequenced in a study of brain T cells in children with intractable seizures. The time point denotes: blood from clinic visit 5 months post-surgery; TSC patient then seizure free. Sequencing was performed with immunoSEQ multiplex PCR; in TCRdb, only in-frame clones are kept and a portion is missing. Of about 340,000 clones listed, 93% are singletons. The material was peripheral blood, obtained 4 to 6 months after surgery. The receptors originated from a boy under two years old with tuberous sclerosis and intractable seizures.

The chain recombines TRBV10-2 with TRBJ2-3; D gene uncertain. V shed 6 bases and J shed 6 bases, with 7 bases lying between them. Germline CDR1 reads WSHSY; CDR2 reads SAAADI. The CDR3 runs to 11 residues. The CDR3 region is CASRLMDTQYF. The DNA for the CDR3 is TGCGCCAGCAGACTCATGGATACGCAGTATTTT.

V usage is TRBV4-2 and J usage is TRBJ2-7; 10 bases agree with TRBD1. CDR3 length equals 16 residues. Germline assignment: CDR1 LGHNA and CDR2 YNFKEQ. V was clipped by 5 bases and J by 2 bases; unmatched bases: 9. The CDR3 spells CASSSFRDRGTYEQYF. DNA for the CDR3: TGTGCCAGCAGCTCGTTCCGGGACAGGGGAACCTACGAGCAGTACTTC.

V and J are TRBV12-3 or TRBV12-4 and TRBJ1-5; D possibly corresponds to TRBD1 (6 bases). Trimming left V 5 bases short and J 5 bases short, with 10 bases between. The CDR3 is 13 residues long. The CDR3 DNA follows: TGTGCCAGCAGTACAGGGCCGGATCAGCCCCAGCATTTT. Protein product: CASSTGPDQPQHF.

V and J are TRBV2 and TRBJ2-1; 7 nucleotides match TRBD1. The germline gives CDR1 SNHLY, CDR2 FYNNEI. The ends lost 6 bases at V and 10 bases at J; junction bases unmatched: 12. The CDR3 sequence is 14 residues long. Here the CDR3 reads CASRPGQSSVEQFF. The CDR3 bases are TGTGCCAGCAGACCGGGACAGTCCAGCGTGGAGCAGTTCTTC.

The gene calls are TRBV9 and TRBJ1-1, with TRBD1 identical over 12 bases. V shed 5 bases and J 4 bases; nucleotides not matched to a gene: 6. Germline V gene lookup returns CDR1 SGDLS and CDR2 YYNGEE. The CDR3 runs to 15 residues. The DNA for the CDR3 is TGTGCCAGCAGTCTTGGGACAGGGGGCGGCACTGAAGCTTTCTTT. This encodes CASSLGTGGGTEAFF. Filled out from reference TRBV9 and TRBJ1-1, the complete variable domain reads DSGVTQTPKHLITATGQRVTLRCSPRSGDLSVYWYQQSLDQGLQFLIQYYNGEERAKGNILERFSAQQFPDLHSELNLSSLELGDSALYFCASSLGTGGGTEAFFGQGTRLTVV.